These 30 T cell receptor beta chains share one sample of origin, sequenced in a study of blood T cell repertoires in COVID-19. Repertoires were generated with immunoSEQ multiplex PCR, while TCRdb's copy carries only in-frame clones and drops some. Here the sample spans about 270,000 clones, under 95% being singletons. The sequenced sample was PBMCs or T cells enriched from blood (not recorded which). The receptors derive from a man aged 40-49 years who had been exposed to COVID-19.

V is TRBV19 and J is TRBJ1-2; D perhaps matches TRBD1 (6 bases). Trimming removed 11 bases at V and 4 bases at J, with 17 bases between. Looked up from germline, CDR1 is LNHDA and CDR2 is SQIVND (reference sequence). The CDR3 contains 13 residues. The CDR3 protein is CAAQGLSSYGYTF. In DNA, the CDR3 is TGTGCCGCCCAGGGGCTTTCGTCCTATGGCTACACCTTC.

The V and J genes are TRBV19 and TRBJ2-5; 12 positions agree with TRBD2. Per the germline V gene, CDR1 is LNHDA and CDR2 is SQIVND (reference sequence). The CDR3 is 16 residues long. The V segment lost 6 bases and the J segment 5 bases; nucleotides outside the gene matches: 10. CDR3 loop: CASSAFGLAGRETQYF. The CDR3 region has the DNA TGTGCCAGTAGCGCCTTTGGACTAGCGGGAAGGGAGACCCAGTACTTC.

The rearrangement uses TRBV24-1 and TRBJ1-5; D call uncertain. The germline CDR1 and CDR2 sequences are KGHDR and SFDVKD. Trimming shortened V by 2 bases and J by 7 bases, and 5 bases separated the two germline ends. CDR3 length: 12 amino acids. Written as DNA, the CDR3 is TGTGCCACCAGTGATTCCTCCCAGCCCCAGCATTTT. Protein: CATSDSSQPQHF.

The chain carries TRBV5-8 and TRBJ1-6, with 9 bases fitting TRBD1. CDR3 length: 18 residues. J lost 9 bases, V lost 4 bases, and 17 bases had no gene match. Germline CDR1 is SGHTS and CDR2 is YDEGEE. The CDR3 reads CASSRTGQGNGASSPLHF. The CDR3 DNA is TGTGCCAGCAGCCGGACGGGACAGGGTAATGGGGCAAGTTCACCCCTCCACTTT.

J is TRBJ2-2 and V is TRBV5-1, with D unresolved. V was pared by 2 bases and J by 5 bases, with 10 bases between. CDR1 and CDR2 from the germline V gene are SGHRS and YFSETQ. This CDR3 is 14 amino acids long. The CDR3 region is CASSFYHETGELFF. The CDR3 DNA sequence: TGCGCCAGCAGCTTCTATCATGAGACCGGGGAGCTGTTTTTT.

This chain uses TRBV7-3 with TRBJ2-1, with 9 bases matching TRBD2. The CDR3 consists of 16 residues. With 1 base clipped from V and 4 bases from J, the junction kept 5 bases outside the gene matches. Germline V lookup: CDR1 SGHTA, CDR2 FQGTGA. CDR3 region: CASSLRASGDYNEQFF. For the CDR3, the DNA is TGTGCCAGCAGCTTAAGGGCTAGCGGGGATTACAATGAGCAGTTCTTC.

This clone occurred a few times. The J gene is TRBJ2-3, the V gene TRBV10-1; the match to TRBD2 covers 10 bases. V was pared by 8 bases and J by 5 bases, with 13 bases of the junction left unmatched. The CDR3 covers 16 residues. Germline CDR1 WNHNN, CDR2 SYGVQD (reference sequence). In nucleotides, the CDR3 is TGCGCCAGCCGAAACGAGCGGGAGGGCTGGGGAGATACGCAGTATTTT. Residues: CASRNEREGWGDTQYF.

V usage is TRBV13 and J usage is TRBJ1-1; 9 bases fit TRBD1. After removal of 0 bases from V and 4 bases from J, the junction contained 3 bases not matched to a gene. The CDR3 extends over 15 amino acids. The germline V gene encodes CDR1 PRHDT and CDR2 FYEKMQ (reference sequence). The DNA of the CDR3 is TGTGCCAGCAGCTTAGGGGACAGGGGAAGCACTGAAGCTTTCTTT. The encoded protein is CASSLGDRGSTEAFF.

This chain links TRBV14 with TRBJ1-1; maybe TRBD1 (5 bases). The CDR3 contains 14 residues. In germline, CDR1 is SGHDN, CDR2 FVKESK. V gave up 0 bases and J gave up 4 bases, with 9 bases separating them. The CDR3 bases are TGTGCCAGCAGCCAAGATCCGGGGGGCACTGAAGCTTTCTTT. The encoded protein is CASSQDPGGTEAFF.

CDR3 bases: TGTGCCACCCAATGGGCCCAGGGGTCCTACGAGCAGTACTTC. Translation: CATQWAQGSYEQYF. J is TRBJ2-7 and V is TRBV27, with D perhaps TRBD1 (6 bases). This CDR3 has 14 amino acids. The germline V and J ends were trimmed by 10 bases and 1 base, with 17 bases remaining between them. Germline V gene lookup returns CDR1 MNHEY and CDR2 SMNVEV (reference sequence).

This clone has a single count. V gene TRBV7-9 combines with J gene TRBJ2-7, with D possibly TRBD1 on 5 matching bases. The V and J ends lost 1 base and 5 bases respectively, with 15 bases between them. The CDR3 is made up of 15 amino acids. The germline gives CDR1 SEHNR, CDR2 FQNEAQ (reference sequence). In DNA, the CDR3 is TGTGCCAGCAGCTTAGGGCAGGGTTCGTTGGACGAGCAGTACTTC. It yields the protein CASSLGQGSLDEQYF.

The rearrangement uses TRBV6-5 and TRBJ2-2; 8 bases are shared with TRBD1. The germline CDR1 and CDR2 sequences are MNHEY and SVGAGI. The CDR3 runs 14 residues. V lost 6 bases to trimming and J lost 3 bases; unmatched junction nucleotides: 3. CDR3 in amino acids: CASRAGGDTGELFF. The CDR3 nucleotides are TGTGCCAGCAGGGCAGGGGGCGACACCGGGGAGCTGTTTTTT.

This chain uses TRBV28 with TRBJ1-2; D is uncertain. Trimming cost V 10 bases and J 8 bases, with 8 bases left between them. Germline loops: CDR1 MDHEN, CDR2 SYDVKM. The CDR3 consists of 9 residues. Here the CDR3 reads CATGEGYTF. The CDR3, as DNA: TGTGCCACTGGGGAGGGCTACACCTTC.

The chain has TRBV6-5 and TRBJ2-7; 7 positions match TRBD1. This CDR3 comprises 12 residues. Per germline, CDR1 MNHEY and CDR2 SVGAGI. V shed 7 bases and J 6 bases; nucleotides not matched to a gene: 6. CDR3 nucleotides: TGTGCCAGCACCCAAGGGGGCTTCGAGCAGTACTTC. It specifies CASTQGGFEQYF.

The chain recombines TRBV4-3 with TRBJ2-7; 7 nucleotides match TRBD2. V was pared by 1 base and J by 6 bases, with 9 bases of the junction left unmatched. This CDR3 comprises 15 residues. The germline CDR1 and CDR2 sequences are LGHNA and YSLEER. For the CDR3, the DNA is TGCGCCAGCAGCCAAGGGGTGACTCGCGGGGGCGAGCAGTACTTC. Translated: CASSQGVTRGGEQYF.

The rearrangement links TRBV5-4 to TRBJ2-7; 8 bases fit TRBD2. CDR1 and CDR2 from the germline V gene are SGHNT and YYREEE (reference sequence). The CDR3 has 16 residues. Trimming removed 2 bases from V and 0 bases from J; junction bases left unmatched: 7. CDR3 DNA sequence: TGTGCCAGCAGCTTCAGAGCGGGAGTTTACTCCTACGAGCAGTACTTC. This sequence encodes CASSFRAGVYSYEQYF. Using reference TRBV5-4 and TRBJ2-7 for the parts outside the CDR3, the full variable domain is ETGVTQSPTHLIKTRGQQVTLRCSSQSGHNTVSWYQQALGQGPQFIFQYYREEENGRGNFPPRFSGLQFPNYSSELNVNALELDDSALYLCASSFRAGVYSYEQYFGPGTRLTVT.

The chain uses TRBV28 and TRBJ1-1; D uncertain. CDR1 and CDR2 (germline): MDHEN, SYDVKM. CDR3 length: 13 residues. Trimming left V 7 bases short and J 4 bases short, with 13 bases between. The CDR3: CASKMGGVTEAFF. The CDR3 DNA sequence: TGTGCCAGCAAAATGGGCGGGGTCACTGAAGCTTTCTTT.

This chain joins TRBV28 and TRBJ1-5; possibly TRBD1 for D (6 bases). V lost 5 bases to trimming and J lost 3 bases, with 11 bases between them. This CDR3 is 14 amino acids long. CDR1 is MDHEN and CDR2 is SYDVKM in the germline V gene. CDR3 coding DNA: TGTGCCAGCAGTCAGGACAGCACCAATCAGCCCCAGCATTTT. It is translated as CASSQDSTNQPQHF.

This chain connects TRBV29-1 to TRBJ2-5; D possibly corresponds to TRBD1 (5 bases). CDR1 SQVTM and CDR2 ANQGSEA come from the germline V gene. Trimming cost V 6 bases and J 5 bases, with 19 bases left between them. The CDR3 has 14 amino acids. Here the CDR3 reads CSVDPTVGWETQYF. The CDR3 DNA reads TGCAGCGTCGACCCGACAGTCGGGTGGGAGACCCAGTACTTC.

This clone was seen just once. V usage is TRBV9 and J usage is TRBJ1-3, with D unclear. The CDR3 has 17 residues. V was cut by 0 bases and J by 0 bases, with 13 bases left in between. Germline V gives CDR1 SGDLS, CDR2 YYNGEE. CDR3 region: CASSVETTINSGNTIYF. The CDR3 DNA reads as TGTGCCAGCAGCGTAGAGACAACCATCAACTCTGGAAACACCATATATTTT.

This clone was picked up a small number of times. The V gene is TRBV7-2, the J gene TRBJ2-5; 8 bases agree with TRBD2. V dropped 3 bases and J dropped 2; count of bases not matched to a gene: 5. The CDR3 is 15 residues long. CDR1 is SGHTA, CDR2 FQGNSA, per germline. For the CDR3, the DNA is TGTGCCAGCAGCTTTAAAGCGGGGGTGCAAGAGACCCAGTACTTC. As protein: CASSFKAGVQETQYF.

The chain uses TRBV19 and TRBJ2-3; TRBD2 might be the D (6 bases). V was trimmed by 7 bases and J by 2 bases, leaving 16 bases between them. This CDR3 comprises 15 residues. CDR1 LNHDA and CDR2 SQIVND come from the germline V gene (reference sequence). CDR3 residues: CASKGVGGTTDTQYF. For the CDR3, the DNA is TGTGCCAGTAAAGGAGTGGGAGGCACCACAGATACGCAGTATTTT.

This clone was counted a few times. The gene calls are TRBV7-3 and TRBJ2-1; 7 bases are a match to TRBD1. Germline values: CDR1 SGHTA, CDR2 FQGTGA. CDR3 length: 15 residues. V shed 5 bases, J shed 1 base, and the junction held 5 bases outside the gene matches. Here the CDR3 DNA reads TGTGCCAGCAGCCCCGGGACAGCGTCCTACAATGAGCAGTTCTTC. This codes for CASSPGTASYNEQFF.

The chain is built from TRBV3-1 (or the pseudogene TRBV3-2) and TRBJ2-1; 7 bases fit TRBD2. This CDR3 has 15 amino acids. Germline V gives CDR1 LGHDT, CDR2 YNNKEL (reference sequence). V lost 10 bases to trimming and J lost 10 bases; unmatched junction nucleotides: 19. CDR3 DNA sequence: TGTGCCACCGTCCGTTTGGGAGGGCCCCTGGGGGAGCAGTTCTTC. Protein sequence: CATVRLGGPLGEQFF.

This chain joins TRBV19 and TRBJ2-5; D gene unclear. The CDR3 is 13 residues long. The ends were cut back, 3 bases at V and 4 bases at J, with 9 bases in the middle. Germline values: CDR1 LNHDA, CDR2 SQIVND (reference sequence). As DNA, the CDR3 is TGTGCCAGTAGTATGGCACCAGGAGAGACCCAGTACTTC. Its translation: CASSMAPGETQYF.

V is TRBV5-1 and J is TRBJ1-1, with D perhaps TRBD1 (5 bases). From germline, CDR1 is SGHRS and CDR2 YFSETQ. The germline V and J ends were trimmed by 7 bases and 0 bases, with 16 bases remaining between them. This CDR3 has 15 amino acids. The CDR3 nucleotides read TGCGCCAGCCGAGTCACAGGTTCCGTGAACACTGAAGCTTTCTTT. Amino acids: CASRVTGSVNTEAFF.

A remark on this clone: This CDR3 is also generated by other DNA sequences in the sample. The V gene is TRBV12-3 or TRBV12-4, the J gene TRBJ2-1; D unclear. This CDR3 is 12 amino acids long. Trimming stripped 3 bases from V and 7 bases from J, with 7 bases between. This CDR3 is CASSFPGNEQFF. CDR3 DNA: TGTGCCAGCAGTTTCCCCGGGAATGAGCAGTTCTTC.

The gene calls are TRBV7-2 and TRBJ2-6; 8 bases map to TRBD2. This CDR3 is built from 16 residues. Trimming removed 4 bases from V and 2 bases from J; junction bases left unmatched: 4. Germline V gene lookup returns CDR1 SGHTA and CDR2 FQGNSA. CDR3 sequence reads: CASSSSGRAGANVLTF. The CDR3 DNA follows: TGTGCCAGCAGCTCATCCGGGAGGGCTGGGGCCAACGTCCTGACTTTC.

V usage is TRBV7-2 and J usage is TRBJ2-7, with 7 bases aligning to TRBD2. Germline V gives CDR1 SGHTA, CDR2 FQGNSA. V lost 2 bases, J lost 4 bases, and 14 bases stayed unmatched. CDR3 size: 17 residues. CDR3 nucleotides: TGTGCCAGCAGCTTATCGTCGTCCCCTAGCGGACCTTACGAGCAGTACTTC. This encodes CASSLSSSPSGPYEQYF.

The gene calls are TRBV24-1 and TRBJ2-2, with 11 bases fitting TRBD1. CDR1 and CDR2 (germline): KGHDR, SFDVKD. The CDR3 consists of 16 residues. The ends lost 4 bases at V and 4 bases at J; junction bases unmatched: 4. The CDR3 here is CATSDQDRGRTGELFF. Written as DNA, the CDR3 is TGTGCCACCAGTGACCAGGACAGGGGGCGCACCGGGGAGCTGTTTTTT.